These T cell receptor beta chains were read from a single sample in a study of blood T cells in healthy people across ages. MiXCR, applied by TCRdb to the 5' RACE reads, yields one record per CDR3 protein. The sample includes about 1.4 million distinct CDR3 sequences, around 55% of them seen just once. The sample consisted of blood. The receptors shown here come from a man aged 18 to 30 in good health. CDR3s include the opening cysteine and the closing phenylalanine or tryptophan. D genes are given only for firm matches. Clone size is not always given. Where it is, it says once, few, many or a class for expanded clones.

CDR3aa	CDR3nt	abundance	d_gene	v_gene	j_gene
CATSTLQGNEQFF	TGTGCCACCAGCACCCTACAGGGAAATGAGCAGTTCTTC	.	.	TRBV15	TRBJ2-1
CASSEPTEAASEAFF	TGTGCCAGCAGTGAACCCACAGAAGCGGCAAGTGAAGCTTTCTTT	.	.	TRBV6-1	TRBJ1-1
CASRIGTGMSGELFF	TGTGCCAGCAGGATTGGGACAGGAATGTCCGGGGAGCTGTTTTTT	.	TRBD1	TRBV6-5	TRBJ2-2
CASRYSGALSEQYF	TGTGCCAGCAGATATAGCGGGGCCTTGAGCGAGCAGTACTTC	.	TRBD2	TRBV27	TRBJ2-7
CASRKGLAGGPSYNEQFF	TGTGCCAGCAGAAAGGGACTAGCGGGAGGGCCCTCCTACAATGAGCAGTTCTTC	.	TRBD2	TRBV6-1	TRBJ2-1
CASSFLLQAAQETQYF	TGCGCCAGCAGCTTTCTCCTTCAGGCTGCACAAGAGACCCAGTACTTC	.	.	TRBV5-1	TRBJ2-5
CASSLDLREQYF	TGTGCCAGCAGCTTAGATCTTCGCGAGCAGTACTTC	.	.	TRBV7-9	TRBJ2-7
CASSYSKLALSYGYTF	TGTGCCAGCAGTTACTCGAAGCTGGCCCTCTCTTATGGCTACACCTTC	few	.	TRBV6-2/TRBV6-3	TRBJ1-2
CASSSQKGRNQPQHF	TGTGCCAGCAGTAGCCAGAAGGGGCGCAATCAGCCCCAGCATTTT	.	.	TRBV6-2/TRBV6-3	TRBJ1-5
CASSHPRSRDTFSYEQYF	TGCGCCAGCAGCCACCCGAGGTCTCGGGACACCTTCTCCTACGAGCAGTACTTC	few	.	TRBV4-1	TRBJ2-7
CASSQVAGQIYEQYF	TGTGCCAGCAGCCAAGTCGCGGGACAGATCTACGAGCAGTACTTC	few	.	TRBV3-1	TRBJ2-7
CASSQSPSGSREQYF	TGCGCCAGCAGCCAATCCCCTAGCGGGAGTCGCGAGCAGTACTTC	.	TRBD2	TRBV4-1	TRBJ2-7
CASSPPLGSSYGQYF	TGCGCCAGCAGCCCCCCTCTCGGTAGCTCCTACGGGCAGTACTTC	.	.	TRBV4-1	TRBJ2-7
CASSYILAVGETQYF	TGTGCCAGCAGCTACATTCTAGCGGTGGGTGAGACCCAGTACTTC	.	TRBD2	TRBV5-5	TRBJ2-5
CASHTATSGRYNEQFF	TGTGCCAGCCACACGGCCACTAGCGGGAGATACAATGAGCAGTTCTTC	.	TRBD2	TRBV6-1	TRBJ2-1
CASRQGLAGGYEQYF	TGTGCCAGCAGACAGGGACTAGCGGGGGGCTACGAGCAGTACTTC	.	TRBD2	TRBV6-5	TRBJ2-7
CSVEGRIHTEAFF	TGCAGCGTTGAAGGACGAATTCACACTGAAGCTTTCTTT	.	.	TRBV29-1	TRBJ1-1
CASSPRPGVNTEAFF	TGCGCCAGCAGCCCGAGACCGGGTGTGAACACTGAAGCTTTCTTT	.	.	TRBV5-1	TRBJ1-1
CASSHAFGGEETQYF	TGTGCCAGCAGCCATGCTTTTGGGGGAGAAGAGACCCAGTACTTC	few	.	TRBV3-1	TRBJ2-5
CASSQPATGIEQETQYF	TGCGCCAGCAGCCAACCCGCGACAGGGATTGAACAAGAGACCCAGTACTTC	.	TRBD1	TRBV4-1	TRBJ2-5
CASSQESAGQPQHF	TGTGCCAGCAGCCAAGAGTCGGCGGGACAGCCCCAGCATTTT	few	.	TRBV4-2	TRBJ1-5
CASSTVVRAAYNEQFF	TGTGCCAGCAGCACGGTAGTTAGGGCTGCCTACAATGAGCAGTTCTTC	.	.	TRBV4-2	TRBJ2-1
CASSQADIRETQYF	TGTGCCAGCAGCCAAGCAGATATAAGGGAGACCCAGTACTTC	.	.	TRBV3-1	TRBJ2-5
CASSPASGERHYNEQFF	TGTGCCAGCAGCCCCGCCTCCGGGGAGCGGCACTACAATGAGCAGTTCTTC	.	.	TRBV13	TRBJ2-1
CASSQADRTPSSGANVLTF	TGCGCCAGCAGCCAGGCGGACCGCACGCCTTCGTCTGGGGCCAACGTCCTGACTTTC	few	.	TRBV4-1	TRBJ2-6
CASSPDDVGSTNYGYTF	TGTGCCAGCAGCCCCGATGACGTGGGCAGTACTAACTATGGCTACACCTTC	.	.	TRBV4-2	TRBJ1-2
CASSLDSGDTPQYF	TGTGCCAGCAGCTTAGACAGCGGGGACACACCCCAGTACTTC	.	.	TRBV7-2	TRBJ2-5
CASSFGWTWTSGANVLTF	TGTGCCAGCAGTTTTGGTTGGACCTGGACTTCTGGGGCCAACGTCCTGACTTTC	.	.	TRBV28	TRBJ2-6
CASSQAWTGMETQYF	TGTGCCAGCAGCCAAGCCTGGACAGGGATGGAGACCCAGTACTTC	.	TRBD1	TRBV3-1	TRBJ2-5
CAIGGGGPQHF	TGTGCCATCGGCGGGGGTGGGCCCCAGCATTTT	few	.	TRBV10-3	TRBJ1-5
CASSQEDRGETQYF	TGCGCCAGCAGCCAAGAGGATCGGGGGGAGACCCAGTACTTC	few	.	TRBV4-1	TRBJ2-5
CASSWGLAGEGDEQYF	TGTGCCAGCAGTTGGGGACTAGCGGGAGAAGGGGACGAGCAGTACTTC	once	TRBD2	TRBV5-5	TRBJ2-7
CASSFLVGSSCTGELFF	TGTGCCAGCAGCTTTTTAGTGGGTAGTTCCTGCACCGGGGAGCTGTTTTTT	.	.	TRBV11-2	TRBJ2-2
CASSVKQPNRTYEQYF	TGTGCCAGCAGCGTGAAACAGCCTAATAGAACCTACGAGCAGTACTTC	few	.	TRBV5-5	TRBJ2-7
CSARDIGGSGPHGSYNEQFF	TGCAGTGCTAGAGATATCGGCGGTAGCGGCCCCCATGGGTCCTACAATGAGCAGTTCTTC	.	.	TRBV20-1	TRBJ2-1